The next 19 T cell receptor beta chains were all read from a single sample in a study of blood T cell repertoires in COVID-19. Measured with immunoSEQ multiplex PCR; TCRdb has only the in-frame clones, and not every one. The data hold 150,000 to 200,000 clones, with more than 75% observed a single time. The source material was peripheral blood. These receptors originate from a man between 70 and 80 years old with acute or convalescent COVID-19.

The CDR3 spells CASSQSGQPNEKLFF. CDR3 DNA sequence: TGTGCCAGCAGTCAGTCGGGACAACCTAATGAAAAACTGTTTTTT. This rearrangement joins TRBV27 to TRBJ1-4; maybe TRBD1 (6 bases). CDR1 MNHEY and CDR2 SMNVEV come from the germline V gene (reference sequence). This CDR3 has 15 amino acids. The V end lost 5 bases, the J end lost 3 bases, and 13 bases lay between the germline ends.

V gene TRBV2 combines with J gene TRBJ1-2; the match to TRBD1 covers 7 bases. The CDR3 runs to 15 residues. Germline CDR1 and CDR2: SNHLY and FYNNEI. Germline trimming cut 6 bases from V and 4 bases from J; bases unmatched to any gene: 11. Written as DNA, the CDR3 is TGTGCCAGCAGGACTGAGACAGGGCCCCTCTATGGCTACACCTTC. Protein product: CASRTETGPLYGYTF.

J is TRBJ2-3 and V is TRBV5-1; 7 nucleotides agree with TRBD1. Germline CDR1 SGHRS, CDR2 YFSETQ. V trimming: 0 bases; J trimming: 1 base; junction bases outside the gene matches: 2. The CDR3 consists of 15 residues. CDR3 coding DNA: TGCGCCAGCAGCTTGGTCCAGGGGGGCACAGATACGCAGTATTTT. It yields the protein CASSLVQGGTDTQYF.

The rearrangement links TRBV27 to TRBJ2-7; maybe TRBD1 (6 bases). Germline loops: CDR1 MNHEY, CDR2 SMNVEV (reference sequence). This CDR3 contains 15 residues. Between the trimmed V and J ends, which lost 5 bases and 4 bases, there was a span of 18 bases. The CDR3 reads CASSRSGQLSYEQYF. For the CDR3, the DNA is TGTGCCAGCAGTCGATCAGGACAGTTAAGTTACGAGCAGTACTTC.

The V call is TRBV29-1, the J call TRBJ1-2; unclear D gene. V was shortened by 0 bases and J by 6 bases, with 11 bases between the two germline ends. CDR3 length equals 13 residues. Germline V CDR1 and CDR2: SQVTM, ANQGSEA. This CDR3 is CSVEEPQAHGYTF. CDR3 in DNA: TGCAGCGTTGAAGAGCCCCAGGCCCATGGCTACACCTTC.

V is TRBV10-1 and J is TRBJ2-2, with 7 bases identical to TRBD2. Germline V gene data show CDR1 as WNHNN and CDR2 as SYGVQD (reference sequence). The CDR3 covers 13 residues. V dropped 6 bases and J dropped 8; count of bases not matched to a gene: 6. The CDR3 DNA is TGCGCCAGCAGCCTCCTAGCGGAGGGGGAGCTGTTTTTT. This encodes CASSLLAEGELFF.

The chain carries TRBV28 and TRBJ1-3, with TRBD1 as a possible D gene (6 bases). From germline, CDR1 is MDHEN and CDR2 SYDVKM. The length of the CDR3 is 13 residues. The CDR3 protein is CGGSPSGANTIYF. The DNA for the CDR3 is TGTGGCGGATCTCCTTCAGGGGCGAACACCATATATTTT.

This clone was recorded only once. V gene TRBV4-1 combines with J gene TRBJ1-1, with TRBD1 matching over 7 bases. Trimming at V came to 0 bases and at J to 4 bases, leaving 8 bases not matched to a gene. CDR3 size: 16 residues. CDR1 is MGHRA and CDR2 is YSYEKL in the germline V gene. The CDR3 spells CASSQDKRQGGTEAFF. The CDR3 nucleotides read TGCGCCAGCAGCCAAGATAAGAGACAGGGTGGCACTGAAGCTTTCTTT.

The rearrangement uses TRBV28 and TRBJ2-3; unclear D gene. The CDR3 spans 14 residues. Germline values: CDR1 MDHEN, CDR2 SYDVKM. V lost 7 bases and J 0 bases, leaving 11 bases between the germline ends. CDR3 amino acids: CASTNMRSTDTQYF. For the CDR3, the DNA is TGTGCCAGCACCAATATGCGAAGCACAGATACGCAGTATTTT.

The chain recombines TRBV21-1 with TRBJ1-1. TRBV21-1 represents a pseudogene. This CDR3 spans 14 amino acids. The CDR3 spells CASSKGAGSTEAFF. CDR3 sequence (DNA): TGTGCCAGCAGCAAAGGGGCGGGTAGCACTGAAGCTTTCTTT.

This clone appeared once. The CDR3: CAWTGSVGADTQYF. CDR3 DNA sequence: TGTGCCTGGACGGGAAGTGTTGGGGCAGATACGCAGTATTTT. The chain uses TRBV30 and TRBJ2-3; TRBD2 is a possible D gene (5 bases). V was shortened by 4 bases and J by 4 bases, with 15 bases between the two germline ends. Germline V gene lookup returns CDR1 GTSNPN and CDR2 SVGIG (reference sequence). This CDR3 has 14 residues.

The chain has TRBV5-6 and TRBJ2-6, with 10 bases lining up with TRBD1. The germline V gene encodes CDR1 SGHDT and CDR2 YYEEEE. V lost 1 base to trimming and J lost 4 bases; unmatched junction nucleotides: 11. The CDR3 consists of 19 residues. The chain's CDR3 is CASSLSSGTGALGANVLTF. In DNA, the CDR3 is TGTGCCAGCAGCTTGTCCTCCGGGACAGGGGCTTTGGGGGCCAACGTCCTGACTTTC.

CDR3 DNA: TGCGCCAGCAGCCAAGTTAGCCCTCCCAGGGGGCAGGACACTGAAGCTTTCTTT. Encoded protein: CASSQVSPPRGQDTEAFF. This sequence joins TRBV4-1 and TRBJ1-1, with 8 bases lining up with TRBD1. Per germline, CDR1 MGHRA and CDR2 YSYEKL. With V trimmed by 1 base and J by 3 bases, 13 bases remained unmatched. This CDR3 contains 18 residues.

This rearrangement joins TRBV28 to TRBJ2-7; the D gene is possibly TRBD2 (5 bases). Germline V gene lookup returns CDR1 MDHEN and CDR2 SYDVKM. There are 16 residues in the CDR3. Trimming removed 2 bases from V and 1 base from J, with 15 bases in between. CDR3 nucleotides: TGTGCCAGCAGTTTAGGAGGAGTAAGGTGGTCCTACGAGCAGTACTTC. Translating it yields CASSLGGVRWSYEQYF.

The V and J genes are TRBV28 and TRBJ1-3; TRBD1 aligns across 9 bases. This CDR3 has 17 residues. Losses at the gene ends were 10 bases for V and 1 base for J; bases not matched to a gene: 14. Germline V gene sequence: CDR1 MDHEN, CDR2 SYDVKM. Here the CDR3 DNA reads TGTGCCAAACAGCCCCCGGGACAGGGCCTATCTGGAAACACCATATATTTT. It yields the protein CAKQPPGQGLSGNTIYF. Supplemented by reference TRBV28 and TRBJ1-3, the full variable domain reads DVKVTQSSRYLVKRTGEKVFLECVQDMDHENMFWYRQDPGLGLRLIYFSYDVKMKEKGDIPEGYSVSREKKERFSLILESASTNQTSMYLCAKQPPGQGLSGNTIYFGEGSWLTVV.

The sample holds one count of this clone. This chain links TRBV29-1 with TRBJ1-5; no clear D gene. The CDR3 consists of 14 residues. Trimming took off 6 bases at V and 6 bases at J, with 18 bases between the two ends. Germline CDR1 reads SQVTM; CDR2 reads ANQGSEA. The CDR3 coding sequence is TGCAGCGTAGGGTCCGGAATTGAGGGTCAGCCCCAGCATTTT. Translated, it gives CSVGSGIEGQPQHF.

The chain joins TRBV4-3 to TRBJ1-4; TRBD1 might be the D (6 bases). CDR1 LGHNA and CDR2 YSLEER come from the germline V gene. Trimming stripped 0 bases from V and 5 bases from J, with 13 bases between. The CDR3 runs to 16 residues. The CDR3 nucleotides read TGCGCCAGCAGCCAAGAAGGACAGTATACAAATGAAAAACTGTTTTTT. As protein: CASSQEGQYTNEKLFF.

V and J are TRBV5-1 and TRBJ1-6; 10 nucleotides line up with TRBD1. The CDR3 has 16 amino acids. Trimming took 0 bases from V and 5 from J; bases not matched to a gene: 2. Germline CDR1 and CDR2: SGHRS and YFSETQ. The CDR3 loop reads CASSLVGTGDNSPLHF. CDR3 DNA: TGCGCCAGCAGCTTGGTTGGGACAGGGGATAATTCACCCCTCCACTTT.

The chain joins TRBV18 to TRBJ2-6; 7 bases match TRBD1. Trimming removed 6 bases from V and 12 bases from J; junction bases left unmatched: 8. Germline CDR1 and CDR2: KGHSH and LQKENI. This CDR3 has 13 residues. This chain's CDR3 is CASSPDRESVLTF. The CDR3 bases are TGTGCCAGCTCTCCCGACAGGGAATCCGTCCTGACTTTC.